The 24 T cell receptor beta chains in this list originate from one sample, sequenced in a study of OX40 agonist ivuxolimab in advanced cancers. The method was immunoSEQ multiplex PCR; TCRdb's version includes in-frame clones alone and lacks a portion of them. This sample yields roughly 80,000 clones, of which roughly 90% are seen a single time; around 0.7% belongs to the top ten. The sample in question was CD4+ or CD8+ T cells sorted from blood, obtained in a trial of the OX40 agonist ivuxolimab. The receptors here all came from an adult with an advanced solid tumor such as melanoma, head and neck, liver or kidney cancer.

This clone was seen a few times. The CDR3 DNA reads TGTGCCAGCAGCTTGGCCGGGACAGGGGGCGGATCCGAGCAGTACTTC. Its protein is CASSLAGTGGGSEQYF. The chain is built from TRBV5-8 and TRBJ2-7; TRBD1 agrees at 12 bases. The germline CDR1 and CDR2 sequences are SGHTS and YDEGEE. J was trimmed by 6 bases and V by 0 bases; bases with no gene match: 7. The CDR3 is 16 residues long.

This chain uses TRBV19 with TRBJ1-4, with D uncertain. Trimming left V 3 bases short and J 0 bases short, with 8 bases between. Per the germline V gene, CDR1 is LNHDA and CDR2 is SQIVND (reference sequence). CDR3 size: 15 residues. The CDR3 nucleotides are TGTGCCAGTAGTATTTCGGCAGCAACTAATGAAAAACTGTTTTTT. Translated, it gives CASSISAATNEKLFF.

V gene TRBV5-1 combines with J gene TRBJ2-5, with 14 bases that match TRBD2. Germline CDR1 is SGHRS and CDR2 is YFSETQ. CDR3 size: 17 residues. Trimming cost V 4 bases and J 7 bases; bases outside gene matches: 12. The CDR3 DNA is TGCGCCAGCAGCCCAGGACTAGCGGGGGGCGCTGCGTTGACCCAGTACTTC. It specifies CASSPGLAGGAALTQYF.

The J gene is TRBJ2-2, the V gene TRBV6-1; D may be TRBD1 (6 bases). There are 14 residues in the CDR3. Germline loops: CDR1 MNHNS, CDR2 SASEGT. Trimming pared 8 bases from V and 3 bases from J, leaving 13 bases between. The CDR3 spells CASRETGDTGELFF. The CDR3 region has the DNA TGTGCCAGCCGAGAGACAGGCGACACCGGGGAGCTGTTTTTT.

The gene calls are TRBV20-1 and TRBJ2-5; 7 bases map to TRBD1. CDR3 size: 11 residues. Germline CDR1 is DFQATT and CDR2 is SNEGSKA (reference sequence). The junction had 3 bases not matched to a gene; V was cut back by 7 bases and J by 4 bases. The DNA for the CDR3 is TGCAGTGGGGACAGCACAGAGACCCAGTACTTC. It is translated as CSGDSTETQYF.

The chain uses TRBV7-2 and TRBJ2-7; the D call may be TRBD1 or TRBD2 (5 bases each). The V end lost 5 bases, the J end lost 5 bases, and 19 bases lay between the germline ends. This CDR3 contains 15 residues. CDR1 is SGHTA and CDR2 is FQGNSA in the germline V gene. The CDR3 DNA follows: TGTGCCAGCAGCCCCTTTGAGGGGAAAGTTGACGAGCAGTACTTC. It translates to CASSPFEGKVDEQYF.

The V gene is TRBV10-3, the J gene TRBJ1-6, with TRBD1 matching over 8 bases. Losses at the gene ends were 7 bases for V and 9 bases for J; bases not matched to a gene: 8. CDR1 ENHRY and CDR2 SYGVKD come from the germline V gene. The CDR3 covers 14 residues. CDR3 sequence: CAIKSAGGGSPLHF. The CDR3, as DNA: TGTGCCATCAAGTCTGCAGGGGGCGGTTCACCCCTCCACTTT.

A single count supports this clone. The chain has TRBV18 and TRBJ2-3, with 10 bases fitting TRBD2. This CDR3 region has 17 residues. The ends lost 2 bases at V and 3 bases at J; junction bases unmatched: 8. The germline V gene has CDR1 KGHSH and CDR2 LQKENI. The CDR3 DNA reads as TGTGCCAGCTCACCATACAGCGGGAGGGCGACGACAGATACGCAGTATTTT. This codes for CASSPYSGRATTDTQYF.

The chain links TRBV5-1 to TRBJ2-6, with 12 bases aligning to TRBD1. J lost 2 bases, V lost 3 bases, and 9 bases had no gene match. The CDR3 extends over 19 amino acids. Germline CDR1 and CDR2: SGHRS and YFSETQ. CDR3 sequence reads: CASSYAGQGAYTGANVLTF. CDR3 in DNA: TGCGCCAGCAGCTATGCGGGACAGGGGGCTTATACTGGGGCCAACGTCCTGACTTTC. Drawing the rest from reference TRBV5-1 and TRBJ2-6, the complete variable domain is KAGVTQTPRYLIKTRGQQVTLSCSPISGHRSVSWYQQTPGQGLQFLFEYFSETQRNKGNFPGRFSGRQFSNSRSEMNVSTLELGDSALYLCASSYAGQGAYTGANVLTFGAGSRLTVL.

The chain employs TRBV4-1 and TRBJ2-7; 13 nucleotides line up with TRBD2. This CDR3 has 18 residues. J lost 5 bases, V lost 5 bases, and 15 bases had no gene match. The germline gives CDR1 MGHRA, CDR2 YSYEKL. The CDR3 loop reads CASSIRHVTSGRVDEQYF. CDR3 sequence (DNA): TGCGCCAGCAGCATCAGACACGTAACTAGCGGGAGGGTCGACGAGCAGTACTTC.

The CDR3: CASSPGTGGFGGYTF. CDR3 nucleotides: TGCGCCAGCAGCCCAGGGACAGGGGGCTTTGGTGGCTACACCTTC. The chain is built from TRBV5-1 and TRBJ1-2, with 12 bases aligning to TRBD1. The germline V gene encodes CDR1 SGHRS and CDR2 YFSETQ. The V segment lost 4 bases and the J segment 7 bases; nucleotides outside the gene matches: 8. This CDR3 is 15 amino acids long. Supplemented by reference TRBV5-1 and TRBJ1-2, the full variable domain reads KAGVTQTPRYLIKTRGQQVTLSCSPISGHRSVSWYQQTPGQGLQFLFEYFSETQRNKGNFPGRFSGRQFSNSRSEMNVSTLELGDSALYLCASSPGTGGFGGYTFGSGTRLTVV.

This clone was seen more than once but under ten times. The V gene is TRBV6-5, the J gene TRBJ2-7; 7 nucleotides line up with TRBD2. The trim removed 6 bases at V and 2 bases at J, leaving 4 bases unmatched. Germline loops: CDR1 MNHEY, CDR2 SVGAGI. This CDR3 has 13 amino acids. The CDR3 DNA follows: TGTGCCAGCAGGGAGCGGGGACCCTACGAGCAGTACTTC. Amino acids: CASRERGPYEQYF.

This clone is a singleton in its sample. The chain has TRBV2 and TRBJ2-2, with D tentatively TRBD1 or TRBD2 (5 bases each). Deletions cut 4 bases from V and 7 bases from J, with 10 bases between. The germline gives CDR1 SNHLY, CDR2 FYNNEI. CDR3 length: 13 residues. CDR3 amino acids: CASSVRDGGELFF. CDR3 DNA: TGTGCCAGCAGTGTTCGGGACGGCGGGGAGCTGTTTTTT.

This clone was seen a single time. The genes are TRBV23-1 and TRBJ2-3; 8 nucleotides align to TRBD1. TRBV23-1 is an ORF; its function is uncertain. V shed 7 bases and J 1 base; nucleotides not matched to a gene: 13. The CDR3 loop spans 17 amino acids. The CDR3 loop reads CASTHPQGASGTDTQYF. CDR3 sequence (DNA): TGCGCCAGCACTCACCCCCAGGGGGCATCGGGCACAGATACGCAGTATTTT.

The V gene is TRBV15, the J gene TRBJ1-1; D is perhaps TRBD1 (6 bases). Germline-derived CDR1 and CDR2 are LNHNV and YYDKDF (reference sequence). CDR3 length: 13 amino acids. Trimming removed 0 bases at V and 7 bases at J, with 9 bases between. This CDR3 reads CATSRENRDEAFF. In DNA, the CDR3 is TGTGCCACCAGCAGAGAAAACAGGGATGAAGCTTTCTTT. Full variable domain (missing parts from reference TRBV15 and TRBJ1-1): DAMVIQNPRYQVTQFGKPVTLSCSQTLNHNVMYWYQQKSSQAPKLLFHYYDKDFNNEADTPDNFQSRRPNTSFCFLDIRSPGLGDTAMYLCATSRENRDEAFFGQGTRLTVV.

The rearrangement uses TRBV29-1 and TRBJ2-7; possibly TRBD1 or TRBD2 for D (6 bases each). This CDR3 comprises 13 residues. The germline V gene encodes CDR1 SQVTM and CDR2 ANQGSEA. Trimming cost V 5 bases and J 0 bases, with 11 bases left between them. CDR3 protein: CSVSGGSSYEQYF. CDR3 nucleotide sequence: TGCAGCGTTTCCGGGGGCAGCTCCTACGAGCAGTACTTC.

The chain links TRBV4-3 to TRBJ1-3; 7 nucleotides line up with TRBD1. This CDR3 comprises 17 residues. The germline gives CDR1 LGHNA, CDR2 YSLEER. Trimming cost V 2 bases and J 3 bases; bases outside gene matches: 10. In DNA form, the CDR3 reads TGCGCCAGCAGCCAATGGGGAACAGGGGAAGGTGGAAACACCATATATTTT. This gives the protein CASSQWGTGEGGNTIYF.

V usage is TRBV5-4 and J usage is TRBJ1-2; no reliable D call. Trimming shortened V by 0 bases and J by 2 bases, and 5 bases separated the two germline ends. The length of the CDR3 is 13 residues. Germline CDR1 and CDR2: SGHNT and YYREEE (reference sequence). In DNA form, the CDR3 reads TGTGCCAGCAGCTTGGACGGGAACTATGGCTACACCTTC. Its translation: CASSLDGNYGYTF. Filled out from reference TRBV5-4 and TRBJ1-2, the complete variable domain reads ETGVTQSPTHLIKTRGQQVTLRCSSQSGHNTVSWYQQALGQGPQFIFQYYREEENGRGNFPPRFSGLQFPNYSSELNVNALELDDSALYLCASSLDGNYGYTFGSGTRLTVV.

J is TRBJ1-1 and V is TRBV27; 8 bases align to TRBD1. Germline CDR1 MNHEY, CDR2 SMNVEV (reference sequence). V lost 6 bases, J lost 4 bases, and 7 bases stayed unmatched. This CDR3 spans 14 amino acids. The CDR3 DNA reads TGTGCCAGCAGCAGGACAGGGTATAGCACTGAAGCTTTCTTT. Protein: CASSRTGYSTEAFF.

The CDR3 bases are TGTGCCAGCAGCTTAGGGTTTAGCGGGAGAACTGAGCAGTTCTTC. Its protein is CASSLGFSGRTEQFF. V gene TRBV7-8 combines with J gene TRBJ2-1, with 9 positions matching TRBD2. This CDR3 has 15 amino acids. Losses at the gene ends were 1 base for V and 9 bases for J; bases not matched to a gene: 7. Germline values: CDR1 SGHVS, CDR2 FQNEAQ. The variable domain in full, with the rest retrieved from reference TRBV7-8 and TRBJ2-1, is GAGVSQSPRYKVAKRGQDVALRCDPISGHVSLFWYQQALGQGPEFLTYFQNEAQLDKSGLPSDRFFAERPEGSVSTLKIQRTQQEDSAVYLCASSLGFSGRTEQFFGPGTRLTVL.

About this clone itself: A junction boundary mismatches the germline segment, possibly from a read error. The chain employs TRBV6-5 and TRBJ2-7, with D possibly matching TRBD1 (5 bases). The CDR3 contains 13 residues. Germline CDR1 reads MNHEY; CDR2 reads SVGAGI. For the CDR3, the DNA is TGTGCCAGCAGTTACTCTGACAGTGCGGAGATAGACTTC. It specifies CASSYSDSAEIDF.

This clone appeared a few times. V gene TRBV30 combines with J gene TRBJ1-5; no firm D call. This CDR3 region has 13 residues. Germline V gene data show CDR1 as GTSNPN and CDR2 as SVGIG (reference sequence). Trimming removed 3 bases from V and 5 bases from J, with 11 bases in between. The CDR3 sequence is CAWSLEWDQPQHF. DNA for the CDR3: TGTGCCTGGAGCCTAGAATGGGATCAGCCCCAGCATTTT.

This clone was detected only a few times. The chain joins TRBV9 to TRBJ1-1; the match to TRBD1 covers 10 bases. Germline V gene sequence: CDR1 SGDLS, CDR2 YYNGEE. The CDR3 contains 16 residues. V lost 2 bases to trimming and J lost 0 bases; unmatched junction nucleotides: 4. This CDR3 reads CASSVGQGYMNTEAFF. The CDR3 DNA follows: TGTGCCAGCAGCGTGGGACAGGGGTACATGAACACTGAAGCTTTCTTT. The entire variable domain, with the rest obtained from reference TRBV9 and TRBJ1-1, is as follows: DSGVTQTPKHLITATGQRVTLRCSPRSGDLSVYWYQQSLDQGLQFLIQYYNGEERAKGNILERFSAQQFPDLHSELNLSSLELGDSALYFCASSVGQGYMNTEAFFGQGTRLTVV.

V usage is TRBV2 and J usage is TRBJ1-2; a possible D gene is TRBD1 (6 bases). The CDR3 loop spans 13 amino acids. Germline CDR1 is SNHLY and CDR2 is FYNNEI. The V gene lost 1 base and the J gene lost 8 bases, with 11 bases spanning the gap. DNA for the CDR3: TGTGCCAGCAGTGAAGGGCAGGGGTTAGGCTACACCTTC. It is translated as CASSEGQGLGYTF. The complete variable domain, with remaining parts taken from reference TRBV2 and TRBJ1-2, reads EPEVTQTPSHQVTQMGQEVILRCVPISNHLYFYWYRQILGQKVEFLVSFYNNEISEKSEIFDDQFSVERPDGSNFTLKIRSTKLEDSAMYFCASSEGQGLGYTFGSGTRLTVV.